Sample share makes the clone carrying this T cell receptor beta chain medium-sized. Its cognate antigen is unknown. Trimming removed 4 bases from V and 1 base from J; junction bases left unmatched: 3. From germline, CDR1 is SGHRS and CDR2 YFSETQ. The CDR3 runs 15 residues. The data stem from a study of OX40 agonist ivuxolimab in advanced cancers. Study-wide context: Partial responses were seen in three patients, one with hepatocellular carcinoma and two with cutaneous melanoma. Study-wide findings and caveats: At doses 0.1 to 3.0 mg/kg, CD4+ and CD8+ clones expanded. The mean number of expanded clones was higher in CD8+ T cells than in CD4+.

TCRdb keeps only in-frame clones here, not all; method: immunoSEQ multiplex PCR. This sample has approximately 47,000 clones; 85% to 90% occur once, and the top ten carry roughly 8.4%. Blood sampling took place at baseline, cycle 4 day 1, and cycle 7 day 1. Material: CD4+ or CD8+ T cells sorted from blood, obtained in a trial of the OX40 agonist ivuxolimab. V usage is TRBV5-1 and J usage is TRBJ2-5; 11 bases are shared with TRBD2. The origin of this receptor is an adult with an advanced solid tumor such as melanoma, head and neck, liver or kidney cancer. CDR3 protein: CASSLGLAAQETQYF. The CDR3, as DNA: TGCGCCAGCAGCCTGGGACTAGCGGCCCAAGAGACCCAGTACTTC.